This T cell receptor beta chain originates from a study of cytomegalovirus exposure and HLA in healthy donors. Germline CDR1 is DFQATT and CDR2 is SNEGSKA (reference sequence). The CDR3 consists of 10 residues. Trimming took 6 bases from V and 6 from J, leaving 6 bases between them. PCR amplification relied on 60 Vbeta primers (plus 13 Jbeta primers). Assay: immunoSEQ multiplex PCR; the TCRdb copy retains only in-frame clones and omits some. The sample carries tens of thousands of clones, less than 80% recorded once. The V gene is TRBV20-1, the J gene TRBJ2-1; D gene unclear. The TCR was taken from a male donor in good health and CMV-seronegative. The sample was PBMCs. The CDR3 spells CSAPSNEQFF. The CDR3 DNA reads as TGCAGTGCGCCTAGCAATGAGCAGTTCTTC.